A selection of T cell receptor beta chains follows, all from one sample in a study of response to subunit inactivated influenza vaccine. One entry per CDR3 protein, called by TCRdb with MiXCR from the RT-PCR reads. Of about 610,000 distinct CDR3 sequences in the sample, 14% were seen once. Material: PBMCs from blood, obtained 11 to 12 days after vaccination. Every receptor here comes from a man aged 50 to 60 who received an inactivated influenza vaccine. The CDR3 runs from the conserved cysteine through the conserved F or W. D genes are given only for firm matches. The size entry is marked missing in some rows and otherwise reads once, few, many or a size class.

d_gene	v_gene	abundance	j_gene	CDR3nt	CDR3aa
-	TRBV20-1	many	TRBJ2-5	TGCAGTGCTAGCGGGGACGTCGAGACCCAGTACTTC	CSASGDVETQYF
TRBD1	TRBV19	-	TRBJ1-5	TGTGCCAGTAGCCGGGACAGGACATATCAGCCCCAGCATTTT	CASSRDRTYQPQHF
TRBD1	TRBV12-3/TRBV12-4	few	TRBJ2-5	TGTGCCAGCACCCGACAGGGGGCGATAGGAGAGACCCAGTACTTC	CASTRQGAIGETQYF
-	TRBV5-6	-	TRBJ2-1	TGTGCCAGCAGCATCACAGGAAGTCCCTACAATGAGCAGTTCTTC	CASSITGSPYNEQFF
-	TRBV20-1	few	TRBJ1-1	TGCAGTGCTAGAGTTTCACATAGGAACACTGAAGCTTTCTTT	CSARVSHRNTEAFF
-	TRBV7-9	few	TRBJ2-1	TGTGCCAGCAGCCTCACGGCGGGGGCGAACAATGAGCAGTTCTTC	CASSLTAGANNEQFF
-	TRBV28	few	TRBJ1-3	TGTGCCAGCAGTCCGCCCAGGGTCTCTGGAAACACCATATATTTT	CASSPPRVSGNTIYF
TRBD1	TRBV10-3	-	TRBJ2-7	TGTGCCATCAAGGGGACAGGGTGGTCCTACGAGCAGTACTTC	CAIKGTGWSYEQYF
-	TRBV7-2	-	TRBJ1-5	TGTGCCAGCAGCTTGGGACTTCATAGCAATCACCCCCAGCATTTT	CASSLGLHSNHPQHF
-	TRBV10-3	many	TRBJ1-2	TGTGCCATACAACCGGCAGGGAACTATGGCTACACCTTC	CAIQPAGNYGYTF
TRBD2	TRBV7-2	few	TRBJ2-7	TGTGCCAGCAGCCCGGGACTAGCGGCCTACGAGCAGTACTTC	CASSPGLAAYEQYF
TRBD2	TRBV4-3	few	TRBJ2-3	TGCGCCAGCAGCCAAGATCGGCCGGGGGGGCCCGGAGATACGCAGTATTTT	CASSQDRPGGPGDTQYF
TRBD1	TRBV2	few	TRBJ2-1	TGTGCCAGGGGGACAGCTTACAATGAGCAGTTCTTC	CARGTAYNEQFF
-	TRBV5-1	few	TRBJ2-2	TGCGCCAGCAGACGTCGACCCAACACCGGGGAGCTGTTTTTT	CASRRRPNTGELFF
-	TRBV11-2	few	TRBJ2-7	TGTGCCAGCAGCTTAGTAGACCGGGAGTACGAGCAGTACTTC	CASSLVDREYEQYF
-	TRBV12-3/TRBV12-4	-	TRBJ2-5	TGTGCCAGCAGTTTAACACTAGTTGGACCCGGGTACTTC	CASSLTLVGPGYF
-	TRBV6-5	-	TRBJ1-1	TGTGCCAGCAGTTATGGGCAGCGGAACACTGAAGCTTTCTTT	CASSYGQRNTEAFF
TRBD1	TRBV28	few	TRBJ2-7	TGTGCCAGCAGCCCTCCCCGGACAGGGAGCTACGAGCAGTACTTC	CASSPPRTGSYEQYF
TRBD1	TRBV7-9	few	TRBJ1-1	TGTGCCAGCAGTCTACAGGGGAGGGAAACTGAAGCTTTCTTT	CASSLQGRETEAFF
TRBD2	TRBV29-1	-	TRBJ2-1	TGCAGCGTAGGAGGGGCCACTAGCGGGGGGGGCAATGAGCAGTTCTTC	CSVGGATSGGGNEQFF
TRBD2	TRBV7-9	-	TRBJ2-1	TGTGCCAGCAGCTTGTGGCTAGCGGACTACAATGAGCAGTTCTTC	CASSLWLADYNEQFF
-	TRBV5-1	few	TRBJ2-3	TGCGCCAGCAGCTTGGGTCCACGGTGGCAGGGGAATCAAGATACGCAGTATTTT	CASSLGPRWQGNQDTQYF
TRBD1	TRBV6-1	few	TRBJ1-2	TGTGCCAGCAGCCGAGACAGGGGGCGCCGAGGCTACACCTTC	CASSRDRGRRGYTF
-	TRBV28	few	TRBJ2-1	TGTGCCAGCACCCTTATAAGGGGAATTAACAATGAGCAGTTCTTC	CASTLIRGINNEQFF
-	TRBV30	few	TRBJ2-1	TGTGCCTGGAGTTTAAAGGGGGCCTACAATGAGCAGTTCTTC	CAWSLKGAYNEQFF
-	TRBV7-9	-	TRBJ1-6	TGTGCCAGCTCAATGGGCAGCTATAATTCACCCCTCCACTTT	CASSMGSYNSPLHF
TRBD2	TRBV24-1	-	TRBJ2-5	TGTGCCACCAAGGGACTAGCGGATCAAGAGACCCAGTACTTC	CATKGLADQETQYF
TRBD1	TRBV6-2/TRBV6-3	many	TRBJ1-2	TGTGCCAGCAGGACTCGACTGACAGGGATAGGCGGCTACACCTTC	CASRTRLTGIGGYTF
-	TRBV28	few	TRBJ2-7	TGTGCCAGCACCGCCGAGGGAGGCTATAAGTACTTC	CASTAEGGYKYF
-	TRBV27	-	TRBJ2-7	TGTGCCAGCAGTTTAGTGGGGGGAACGTGGGAGCAGTACTTC	CASSLVGGTWEQYF
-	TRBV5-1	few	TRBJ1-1	TGCGCCAGCAGCTTTGGGCTTGGGGCCATGAACACTGAAGCTTTCTTT	CASSFGLGAMNTEAFF
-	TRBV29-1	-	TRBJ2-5	TGCAGCGTTGTTGTGTTGAGGGGGCAAGAGACCCAGTACTTC	CSVVVLRGQETQYF
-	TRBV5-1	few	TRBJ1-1	TGCGCCAGCAGCTTGTTCCCAGAGAACACTGAAGCTTTCTTT	CASSLFPENTEAFF
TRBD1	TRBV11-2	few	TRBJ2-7	TGTGCCAGTTTAGGGACAGGGCCCAACGAGCAGTACTTC	CASLGTGPNEQYF
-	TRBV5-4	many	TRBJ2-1	TGTGCCAGCAGTCGGGGGCAGGGCCGTGGTGAGCAGTTCTTC	CASSRGQGRGEQFF
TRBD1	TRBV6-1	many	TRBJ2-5	TGTGCCAGCGCTCGGGGACAGGGCTTCATGGAGACCCAGTACTTC	CASARGQGFMETQYF
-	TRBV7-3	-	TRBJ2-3	TGTGCCAGCAGCACCTCACGCACAGATACGCAGTATTTT	CASSTSRTDTQYF
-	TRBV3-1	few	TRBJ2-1	TGTGCCAGCAGCCCTACCACCCTTAGCCATGAGCAGTTCTTC	CASSPTTLSHEQFF
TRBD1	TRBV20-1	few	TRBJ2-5	TGCAGTGCTAGAGAAGGGGGCGGCGAGACCCAGTACTTC	CSAREGGGETQYF
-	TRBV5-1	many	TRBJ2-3	TGCGCCAGCAGCTTAGTGCGGTCTAGCACAGATACGCAGTATTTT	CASSLVRSSTDTQYF
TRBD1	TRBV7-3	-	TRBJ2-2	TGTGCCAGCAGTCAGAGGACAGGGGGCCCCACCGGGGAGCTGTTTTTT	CASSQRTGGPTGELFF
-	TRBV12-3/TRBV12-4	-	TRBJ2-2	TGTGCCAGCAGTTTACCCCTTACCTCGAACACCGGGGAGCTGTTTTTT	CASSLPLTSNTGELFF
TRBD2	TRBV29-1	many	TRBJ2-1	TGCAGCGGGGCTGGGGGGGACTACAATGAGCAGTTCTTC	CSGAGGDYNEQFF
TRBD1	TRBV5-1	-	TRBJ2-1	TGCGCCAGCAGCTTGCCCGGGACAGGGATCAATGAGCAGTTCTTC	CASSLPGTGINEQFF
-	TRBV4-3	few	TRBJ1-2	TGCGCCAGCAGCCAACAACCGATGGTCTTTGACTATGGCTACACCTTC	CASSQQPMVFDYGYTF
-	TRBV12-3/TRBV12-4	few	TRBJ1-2	TGTGCCAGCAGTCCGAAGGATGGGGGCTACACCTTC	CASSPKDGGYTF
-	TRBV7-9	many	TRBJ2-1	TGTGCCACCAGAACGGCTAGTGGTCATGAGCAGTTCTTC	CATRTASGHEQFF
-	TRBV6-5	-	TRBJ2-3	TGTGCCAGCAGTTACTCCGGGGTTAGCACAGATACGCAGTATTTT	CASSYSGVSTDTQYF
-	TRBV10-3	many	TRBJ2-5	TGTGCCATCAGTACCAACAAGTATTCAATTGAGACCCAGTACTTC	CAISTNKYSIETQYF
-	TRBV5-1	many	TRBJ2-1	TGCGCCAGCAGCCGCATACCAGAAACCTACAATGAGCAGTTCTTC	CASSRIPETYNEQFF
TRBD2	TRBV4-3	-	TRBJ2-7	TGCGCCAGCAGCCAAGGATGGGGGCTAGGGACTAGCGGTAACGAGCAGTACTTC	CASSQGWGLGTSGNEQYF
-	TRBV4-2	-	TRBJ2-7	TGTGCCAGCAGCCAAGGAACCGCTGCGGGGGAGCAGTACTTC	CASSQGTAAGEQYF